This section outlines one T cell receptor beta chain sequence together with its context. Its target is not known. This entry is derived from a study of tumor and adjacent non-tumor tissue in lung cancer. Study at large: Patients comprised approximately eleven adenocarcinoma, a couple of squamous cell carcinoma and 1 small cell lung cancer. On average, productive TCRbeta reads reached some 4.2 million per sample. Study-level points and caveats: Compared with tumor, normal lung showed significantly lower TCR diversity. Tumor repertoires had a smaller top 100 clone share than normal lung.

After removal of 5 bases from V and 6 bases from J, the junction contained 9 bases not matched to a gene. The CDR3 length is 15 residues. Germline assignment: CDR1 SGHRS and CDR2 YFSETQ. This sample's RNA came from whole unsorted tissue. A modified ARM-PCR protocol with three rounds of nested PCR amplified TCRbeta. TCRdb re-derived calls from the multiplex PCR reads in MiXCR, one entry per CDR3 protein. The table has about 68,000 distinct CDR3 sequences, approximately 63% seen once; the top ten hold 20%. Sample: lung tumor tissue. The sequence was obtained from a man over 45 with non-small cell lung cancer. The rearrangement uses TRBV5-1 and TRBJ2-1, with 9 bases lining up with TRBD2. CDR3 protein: CASSWSGGSGNEQFF. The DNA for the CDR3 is TGCGCCAGCAGTTGGAGCGGGGGGTCGGGCAATGAGCAGTTCTTC.